The clone carrying this TCR beta chain was seen just once. Its cognate antigen is unknown. The CDR3 does not end in the conserved phenylalanine or tryptophan, so this is likely a read error. The sample is drawn from a study of breast tumors, draining lymph nodes, adjacent tissues. Overall study findings and caveats: Data only fit, rather than demonstrated, lymph node origin of most tumor T cells.

CDR3 length: 15 residues. V gave up 5 bases and J gave up 0 bases, with 11 bases separating them. Germline lookup yields CDR1 LNHDA and CDR2 SQIVND (reference sequence). TCRdb itself ran the multiplex PCR reads through MiXCR, one entry per CDR3 protein. Of 85,000 to 130,000 distinct CDR3 sequences in the sample, around 30% are singletons; the top ten hold approximately 5%. Breast cancer patients provided tissue from their axillary draining lymph nodes. The chain links TRBV19 to TRBJ2-1; D might be TRBD1 or TRBD2, each matching 5 bases. This TCR derives from a female donor with breast cancer. Some clones in this sample may be carry-over from other donors' samples. The material sequenced was axillary lymph node tissue. In DNA, the CDR3 is TGTGCCAGTAGTCGGGACCTTAGCTCCTACAATGAGCAGTTCCTC. Translation: CASSRDLSSYNEQFL.